This is a list of T cell receptor beta chains from one sample in a study of blood T cell repertoires in COVID-19. Profiled with immunoSEQ multiplex PCR; TCRdb holds only in-frame clones, not every one. The sample includes roughly 320,000 clones, around 84% of them seen just once. Sequencing input: PBMCs or T cells enriched from blood (not recorded which). Receptors were obtained from a man aged 25-45 years who had recovered from COVID-19. The CDR3 runs from the conserved cysteine through the conserved F or W. The D gene is left open where the match is weak. Rows may omit the clone size; those that give it use once, few, many or a size class.

size,J,V,D,DNA,CDR3
-,TRBJ2-4,TRBV5-1,TRBD1,TGCGCCAGCAGCCCCGGACAGGGGAACGCCAAAAACATTCAGTACTTC,CASSPGQGNAKNIQYF
-,TRBJ2-1,TRBV7-9,TRBD2,TGTGCCAGCAGCTCACCCGGGACTAGCGGGCCGAAGAGCTACAATGAGCAGTTCTTC,CASSSPGTSGPKSYNEQFF
-,TRBJ2-2,TRBV5-4,-,TGTGCCAGCAGCCCCACCCGGTTTATTCGGGACACCGGGGAGCTGTTTTTT,CASSPTRFIRDTGELFF
-,TRBJ2-1,TRBV14,TRBD1,TGTGCCAGCAGCCGAACCGGGACAGGGTACAATGAGCAGTTCTTC,CASSRTGTGYNEQFF
-,TRBJ1-4,TRBV28,TRBD1,TGTGCCAGCAGGACAGGGCCCAATGAAAAACTGTTTTTT,CASRTGPNEKLFF
-,TRBJ2-2,TRBV7-6,TRBD2,TGTGCCAGCAGCTTAGTGGCTAGCGGGGGGCAAACCGGGGAGCTGTTTTTT,CASSLVASGGQTGELFF
once,TRBJ2-1,TRBV11-3,TRBD1,TGTGCCAGCAGCTTAAAATACACCGCAGGGGGCCACAATGAGCAGTTCTTC,CASSLKYTAGGHNEQFF
-,TRBJ2-1,TRBV27,-,TGTGCCAGCAGTTTCCCAGCGGCGAATGAGCAGTTCTTC,CASSFPAANEQFF
-,TRBJ1-6,TRBV27,-,TGTGCCAGCAGGCCACAGAGTAGCTCCTATAATTCACCCCTCCACTTT,CASRPQSSSYNSPLHF
-,TRBJ1-5,TRBV30,-,TGTGCCTGGAGTGTACGGGGACAGCCCCAGCATTTT,CAWSVRGQPQHF
-,TRBJ2-1,TRBV7-6,-,TGTGCCAGCAGCCGGTCAGGGATCGATGAGCAGTTCTTC,CASSRSGIDEQFF